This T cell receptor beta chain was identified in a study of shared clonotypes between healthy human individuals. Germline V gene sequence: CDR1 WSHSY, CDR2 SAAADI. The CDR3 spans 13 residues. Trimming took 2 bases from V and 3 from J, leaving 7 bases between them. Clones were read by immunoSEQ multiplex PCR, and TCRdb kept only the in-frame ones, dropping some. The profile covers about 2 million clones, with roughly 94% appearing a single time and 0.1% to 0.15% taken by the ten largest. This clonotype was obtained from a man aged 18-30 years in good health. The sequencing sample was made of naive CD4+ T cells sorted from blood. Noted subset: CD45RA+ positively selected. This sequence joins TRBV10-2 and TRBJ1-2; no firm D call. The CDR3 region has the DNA TGCGCCAGCAGTGAGGCTCGGGACTATGGCTACACCTTC. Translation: CASSEARDYGYTF.